These 21 T cell receptor beta chains share one sample of origin, sequenced in a study of identical twins. One entry per CDR3 protein, called by TCRdb with MiXCR from the 5' RACE reads. The table records around 670,000 distinct CDR3 sequences, around 6.1% of them present only once. Sequencing used naive T cells sorted from blood. These receptors originate from a man in his late teens or twenties in good health.

In its sample, this clonotype was seen a few times. The V call is TRBV2, the J call TRBJ2-1, with unresolved D. V dropped 1 base and J dropped 2 bases, with 9 bases sitting between them. Germline V gene data show CDR1 as SNHLY and CDR2 as FYNNEI. The CDR3 has 15 residues. CDR3 residues: CASSEEAATYNEQFF. The DNA for the CDR3 is TGTGCCAGCAGTGAAGAGGCGGCTACCTACAATGAGCAGTTCTTC.

This clonotype has at least ten counts. This sequence joins TRBV12-3 or TRBV12-4 and TRBJ2-5; the D is unclear. CDR3 length: 13 amino acids. Trimming took 5 bases from V and 3 from J, leaving 10 bases between them. The CDR3 sequence is CASSPVTKETQYF. CDR3 bases: TGTGCCAGCAGTCCAGTGACCAAAGAGACCCAGTACTTC.

The chain links TRBV3-1 to TRBJ2-1; 7 nucleotides agree with TRBD1. Germline assignment: CDR1 LGHDT and CDR2 YNNKEL (reference sequence). The CDR3 length is 15 residues. V trimming: 3 bases; J trimming: 9 bases; junction bases outside the gene matches: 11. The DNA for the CDR3 is TGTGCCAGCAGCCAGATATCCAGGGGGATCTTTGAGCAGTTCTTC. Translated: CASSQISRGIFEQFF.

The sample holds a few counts of this clonotype. The chain joins TRBV11-2 to TRBJ1-1; the match to TRBD1 covers 7 bases. The CDR3 extends over 17 amino acids. Germline assignment: CDR1 SGHAT and CDR2 FQNNGV. After removal of 8 bases from V and 1 base from J, the junction contained 16 bases not matched to a gene. The CDR3 sequence: CASSLTGTASPNTEAFF. DNA for the CDR3: TGTGCCAGCTCCCTAACCGGGACAGCATCCCCGAACACTGAAGCTTTCTTT.

This clonotype was seen at least ten times. J is TRBJ2-1 and V is TRBV20-1; D call uncertain. The V gene lost 6 bases and the J gene lost 0 bases, with 6 bases spanning the gap. Germline loops: CDR1 DFQATT, CDR2 SNEGSKA (reference sequence). This CDR3 is 12 amino acids long. CDR3 sequence: CSAAHSYNEQFF. The CDR3 bases are TGCAGTGCCGCCCACTCCTACAATGAGCAGTTCTTC.

The chain employs TRBV11-2 and TRBJ2-1; 11 nucleotides align to TRBD2. The CDR3 has 15 residues. Germline assignment: CDR1 SGHAT and CDR2 FQNNGV. Trimming cost V 6 bases and J 5 bases; bases outside gene matches: 6. The CDR3 DNA reads as TGTGCCAGCAGATTCGTAGCGGGGGGGAACAATGAGCAGTTCTTC. It translates to CASRFVAGGNNEQFF.

This clonotype occurred many times. The rearrangement uses TRBV5-1 and TRBJ2-3; 10 bases agree with TRBD2. The germline CDR1 and CDR2 sequences are SGHRS and YFSETQ. There are 17 residues in the CDR3. V shed 5 bases, J shed 4 bases, and the junction held 13 bases outside the gene matches. The CDR3 DNA sequence: TGCGCCAGCAGTTTGCCAGCGGGAGGGCCATCGTCAGATACGCAGTATTTT. Amino acid sequence: CASSLPAGGPSSDTQYF. The full variable domain, rest sourced from reference TRBV5-1 and TRBJ2-3, is KAGVTQTPRYLIKTRGQQVTLSCSPISGHRSVSWYQQTPGQGLQFLFEYFSETQRNKGNFPGRFSGRQFSNSRSEMNVSTLELGDSALYLCASSLPAGGPSSDTQYFGPGTRLTVL.

The chain employs TRBV11-2 and TRBJ2-3, with TRBD2 matching 11 bases. CDR3 length equals 16 residues. Trimming took 1 base from V and 11 from J; bases not matched to a gene: 11. The germline gives CDR1 SGHAT, CDR2 FQNNGV. DNA of the CDR3: TGTGCCAGCAGCTTAGGTCTAGCGGGAGGTTTGGTTGTGCAGTATTTT. Translation gives CASSLGLAGGLVVQYF.

This clonotype occurred many times. This chain links TRBV6-1 with TRBJ2-7; 14 bases map to TRBD2. The CDR3 totals 15 residues. The germline V gene encodes CDR1 MNHNS and CDR2 SASEGT. V lost 6 bases to trimming and J lost 6 bases; unmatched junction nucleotides: 7. CDR3 in DNA: TGTGCCAGCAGACCAACGGGACTAGCGGGAGTCGAGCAGTACGTC. This sequence encodes CASRPTGLAGVEQYV.

This clonotype showed up many times. The rearrangement joins TRBV7-3 to TRBJ2-1, with a tentative D call TRBD2 (6 bases). Looked up from germline, CDR1 is SGHTA and CDR2 is FQGTGA. With 5 bases removed from V and 2 bases from J, the gap between germline ends came to 19 bases. The CDR3 spans 17 residues. The CDR3 is CASSPIRERVAYNEQFF. The CDR3 DNA reads as TGTGCCAGCAGCCCCATCCGAGAGCGGGTGGCCTACAATGAGCAGTTCTTC.

The table lists this clonotype with many counts. The chain joins TRBV10-3 to TRBJ2-7; the D gene is possibly TRBD1 (6 bases). V lost 0 bases, J lost 1 base, and 7 bases lay in between. CDR3 length: 14 residues. The germline V gene encodes CDR1 ENHRY and CDR2 SYGVKD. The CDR3 loop reads CAISESGQSYEQYF. DNA for the CDR3: TGTGCCATCAGTGAGTCCGGACAGTCCTACGAGCAGTACTTC.

This chain connects TRBV15 to TRBJ2-1; tentative D call: TRBD2 (7 bases). The CDR3 spans 14 residues. The V and J ends lost 0 bases and 12 bases respectively, with 15 bases between them. The germline gives CDR1 LNHNV, CDR2 YYDKDF (reference sequence). The CDR3 nucleotides are TGTGCCACCAGCAGAGATAAGGGGGGAGGGCCGCAGTTCTTC. It codes for CATSRDKGGGPQFF.

The rearrangement uses TRBV6-1 and TRBJ1-2, with D perhaps TRBD1 (5 bases). Deletions cut 2 bases from V and 8 bases from J, with 15 bases between. CDR3 length: 14 residues. CDR1 and CDR2 from the germline V gene are MNHNS and SASEGT. The CDR3 is CASSEMGDLRGYTF. The CDR3 nucleotides are TGTGCCAGCAGTGAAATGGGGGACCTCAGGGGCTACACCTTC.

This clonotype was detected ten times or more. Sequence at one end of the junction differs from germline and may be a read error. The chain recombines TRBV29-1 with TRBJ1-4, with 9 bases lining up with TRBD1. The CDR3 sequence is 11 residues long. Germline V lookup: CDR1 SQVTM, CDR2 ANQGSEA. CDR3 loop: CSAYYRGRVNF. The CDR3 DNA reads TGCAGCGCATATTACAGGGGGCGAGTTAATTTT.

Many counts were recorded for this clonotype. This chain joins TRBV12-3 or TRBV12-4 and TRBJ1-4; no clear D gene. The CDR3 length is 15 residues. V was trimmed by 0 bases and J by 2 bases, leaving 7 bases between them. CDR3 sequence: CASSLAPRTNEKLFF. The CDR3 region has the DNA TGTGCCAGCAGTTTAGCCCCGAGGACTAATGAAAAACTGTTTTTT.

This clonotype was seen a few times. This chain links TRBV20-1 with TRBJ1-4, with D hard to call. With 0 bases removed from V and 7 bases from J, the gap between germline ends came to 15 bases. CDR3 length: 15 residues. Germline loops: CDR1 DFQATT, CDR2 SNEGSKA (reference sequence). As DNA, the CDR3 is TGCAGTGCTAGAGATTATTTAGGGATAGGTGAAAAACTGTTTTTT. Protein sequence: CSARDYLGIGEKLFF.

The table lists this clonotype with a few counts. This chain links TRBV5-1 with TRBJ1-4, with D tentatively TRBD1 (5 bases). The ends were cut back, 0 bases at V and 0 bases at J, with 9 bases in the middle. The CDR3 sequence is 16 residues long. Germline loops: CDR1 SGHRS, CDR2 YFSETQ. CDR3 nucleotide sequence: TGCGCCAGCAGCTTGGCCGGGGCAGCAACTAATGAAAAACTGTTTTTT. Translated, it gives CASSLAGAATNEKLFF.

The chain uses TRBV18 and TRBJ1-2; unclear D gene. This CDR3 has 15 residues. Per germline, CDR1 KGHSH and CDR2 LQKENI. Trimming took 5 bases from V and 6 from J, leaving 19 bases between them. The CDR3 nucleotides are TGTGCCAGCTCAGCCACGACGGACGTCTACGATGGCTACACCTTC. This sequence encodes CASSATTDVYDGYTF.

This clonotype was recorded at least ten times. The rearrangement uses TRBV7-2 and TRBJ2-1; D not resolved. This CDR3 spans 13 amino acids. V lost 1 base and J 9 bases, leaving 10 bases between the germline ends. The germline gives CDR1 SGHTA, CDR2 FQGNSA. CDR3 nucleotides: TGTGCCAGCAGCTTAGTTCGTGAAGCTGAGCAGTTCTTC. Translation gives CASSLVREAEQFF.

The sample holds a few counts of this clonotype. V and J are TRBV7-9 and TRBJ2-3; 7 nucleotides agree with TRBD2. V gave up 1 base and J gave up 4 bases; unmatched junction bases: 8. This CDR3 is 16 amino acids long. Germline V lookup: CDR1 SEHNR, CDR2 FQNEAQ (reference sequence). This CDR3 reads CASSLGEGPGADTQYF. The CDR3 nucleotides read TGTGCCAGCAGCTTAGGGGAGGGCCCTGGCGCAGATACGCAGTATTTT.

This clonotype has at least ten counts. This sequence joins TRBV29-1 and TRBJ2-5, with 7 bases fitting TRBD2. The germline V gene encodes CDR1 SQVTM and CDR2 ANQGSEA. V lost 4 bases to trimming and J lost 1 base; unmatched junction nucleotides: 6. There are 14 residues in the CDR3. CDR3 nucleotide sequence: TGCAGCGTTGGGGGGGGGAACTTCCAAGAGACCCAGTACTTC. Translated: CSVGGGNFQETQYF.